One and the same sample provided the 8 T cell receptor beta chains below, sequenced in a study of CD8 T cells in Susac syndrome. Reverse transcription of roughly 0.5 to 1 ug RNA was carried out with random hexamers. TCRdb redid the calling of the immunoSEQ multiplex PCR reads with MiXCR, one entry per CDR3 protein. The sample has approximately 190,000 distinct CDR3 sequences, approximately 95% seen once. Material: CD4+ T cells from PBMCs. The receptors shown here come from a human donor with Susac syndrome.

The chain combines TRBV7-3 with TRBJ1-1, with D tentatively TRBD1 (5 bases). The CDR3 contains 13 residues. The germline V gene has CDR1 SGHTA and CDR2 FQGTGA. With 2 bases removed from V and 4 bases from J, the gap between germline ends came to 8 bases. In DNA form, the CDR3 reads TGTGCCAGCAGCTTATCCGGGGGCACTGAAGCTTTCTTT. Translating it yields CASSLSGGTEAFF.

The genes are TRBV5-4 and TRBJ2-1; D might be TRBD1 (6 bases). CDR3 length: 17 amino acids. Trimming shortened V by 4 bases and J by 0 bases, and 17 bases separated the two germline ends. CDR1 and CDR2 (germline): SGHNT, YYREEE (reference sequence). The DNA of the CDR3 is TGTGCCAGCAGCCTAGTACAGGGCTGGGGCTCCTACAATGAGCAGTTCTTC. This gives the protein CASSLVQGWGSYNEQFF.

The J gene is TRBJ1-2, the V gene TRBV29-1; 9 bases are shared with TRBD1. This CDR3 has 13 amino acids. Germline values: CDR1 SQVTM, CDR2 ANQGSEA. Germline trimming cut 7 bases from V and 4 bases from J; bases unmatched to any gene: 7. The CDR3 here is CSGGDRVGYGYTF. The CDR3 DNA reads TGCAGCGGGGGGGACAGGGTCGGCTATGGCTACACCTTC.

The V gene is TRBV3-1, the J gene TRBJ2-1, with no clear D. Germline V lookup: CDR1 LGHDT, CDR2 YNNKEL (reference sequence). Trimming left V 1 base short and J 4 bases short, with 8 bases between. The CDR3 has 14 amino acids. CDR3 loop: CASSQVSSYNEQFF. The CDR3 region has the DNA TGTGCCAGCAGCCAAGTGAGCTCTTACAATGAGCAGTTCTTC.

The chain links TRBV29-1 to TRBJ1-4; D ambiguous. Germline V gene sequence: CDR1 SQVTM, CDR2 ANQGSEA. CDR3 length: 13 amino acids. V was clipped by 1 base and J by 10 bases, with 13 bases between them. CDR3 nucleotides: TGCAGCGTTGAAGGGACGGTTGGAGGAAAACTGTTTTTT. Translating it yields CSVEGTVGGKLFF.

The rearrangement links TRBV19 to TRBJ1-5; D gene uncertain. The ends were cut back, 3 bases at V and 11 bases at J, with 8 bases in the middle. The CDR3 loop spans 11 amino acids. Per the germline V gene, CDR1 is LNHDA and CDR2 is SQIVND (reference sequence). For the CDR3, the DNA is TGTGCCAGTAGTATCCTTGGGTCCCAGCATTTT. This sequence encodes CASSILGSQHF.

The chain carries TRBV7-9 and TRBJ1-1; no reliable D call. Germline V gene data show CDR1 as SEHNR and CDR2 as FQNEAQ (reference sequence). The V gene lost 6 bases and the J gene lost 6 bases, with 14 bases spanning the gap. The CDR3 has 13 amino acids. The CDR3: CASSSEPGAEAFF. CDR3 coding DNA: TGTGCCAGCAGTTCGGAGCCCGGGGCTGAAGCTTTCTTT.

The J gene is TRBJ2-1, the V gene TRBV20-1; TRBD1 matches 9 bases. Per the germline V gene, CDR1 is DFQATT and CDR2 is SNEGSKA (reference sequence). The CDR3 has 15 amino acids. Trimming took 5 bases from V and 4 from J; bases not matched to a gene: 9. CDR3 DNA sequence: TGCAGTGCTGCTCCGGGACAGGGTATATACAATGAGCAGTTCTTC. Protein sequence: CSAAPGQGIYNEQFF.